Given below is one TCR beta chain in context. Using immunoSEQ multiplex PCR, the repertoire was profiled, and TCRdb retains in-frame clones only, with some absent. The sample consists of under 250,000 clones, about 86% of them appearing once. This specimen belongs to a study of blood T cell repertoires in COVID-19. The overall study: The analysed material was cDNA or gDNA that came from T cells, B-cell-depleted T cells, or PBMCs.

The CDR3 runs to 14 residues. Trimming shortened V by 5 bases and J by 6 bases, and 16 bases separated the two germline ends. The germline V gene encodes CDR1 MDHEN and CDR2 SYDVKM. Participant age was roughly 18 to 95 years, and participants resided in 20 to 30 US areas. V is TRBV28 and J is TRBJ2-5; the D gene is possibly TRBD1 (6 bases). The receptor's source is a woman between 50 and 59 years old with acute COVID-19. The sequencing input was PBMCs or T cells enriched from blood (not recorded which). The CDR3 DNA sequence: TGTGCCAGCAGTACCCAGGGGCAAGTTCAGACCCAGTACTTC. Its protein is CASSTQGQVQTQYF.